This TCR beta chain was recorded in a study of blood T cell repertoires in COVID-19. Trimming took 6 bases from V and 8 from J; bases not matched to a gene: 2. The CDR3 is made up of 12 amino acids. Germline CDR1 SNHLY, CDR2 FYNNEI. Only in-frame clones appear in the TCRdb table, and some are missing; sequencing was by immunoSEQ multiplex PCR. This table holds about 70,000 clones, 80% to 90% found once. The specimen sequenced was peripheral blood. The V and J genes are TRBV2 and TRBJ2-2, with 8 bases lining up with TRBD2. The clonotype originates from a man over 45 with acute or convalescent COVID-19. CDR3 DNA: TGTGCCAGCAGGGGACTAGTTGGGGAGCTGTTTTTT. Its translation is CASRGLVGELFF. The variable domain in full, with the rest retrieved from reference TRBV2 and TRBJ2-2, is EPEVTQTPSHQVTQMGQEVILRCVPISNHLYFYWYRQILGQKVEFLVSFYNNEISEKSEIFDDQFSVERPDGSNFTLKIRSTKLEDSAMYFCASRGLVGELFFGEGSRLTVL.